This T cell receptor beta chain was recovered during a study of monozygotic twins with inflammatory bowel disease. General observations from the study: Twins with IBD had fewer clonotypes in common with others than healthy twins, particularly during disease activity. Repertoire similarity did not differ between concordant and discordant twins, perhaps due to limited power.

This CDR3 is 14 amino acids long. Germline V lookup: CDR1 DFQATT, CDR2 SNEGSKA (reference sequence). Whole-blood total RNA was extracted without T cell sorting. TCRdb derives one entry per CDR3 protein from the 5' RACE reads, leaving out DNA. The specimen's table records some 170,000 distinct CDR3 sequences. About this clonotype itself: Its antigen is still unknown.

This clonotype was sampled from a human donor with ulcerative colitis or Crohn's disease, or a healthy co-twin of an affected twin (not recorded which). This chain links TRBV20-1 with TRBJ1-5. Sequencing was done on a sample of blood. CDR3 loop: CSVTNGRENQPQHF.